A selection of T cell receptor beta chains follows, all from one sample in a study of blood T cells in healthy people across ages. TCRdb independently ran MiXCR on the 5' RACE reads; one entry per CDR3 protein. Found here are 700,000 to 850,000 distinct CDR3 sequences, approximately 53% of them singletons; the top ten hold about 42%. The material sequenced was blood. These receptors originate from a man older than 75 in good health. Each CDR3 is given without its conserved first and last residue. A D gene is named only where the DNA matches it firmly.

v_call: TRBV20-1; d_call: TRBD1; j_call: TRBJ1-2; cdr3_length: 9; cdr3_aa: TIWEQGIHT
v_call: TRBV5-1; d_call: .; j_call: TRBJ2-7; cdr3_length: 12; cdr3_aa: ASSPLMAAREQY
v_call: TRBV27; d_call: .; j_call: TRBJ1-1; cdr3_length: 13; cdr3_aa: ASSLSRGVRTEAF
v_call: TRBV20-1; d_call: .; j_call: TRBJ2-1; cdr3_length: 14; cdr3_aa: SASRVGASFYNEQF
v_call: TRBV7-6; d_call: .; j_call: TRBJ2-1; cdr3_length: 13; cdr3_aa: ASSPGGGFYNEQF
v_call: TRBV5-1; d_call: TRBD1; j_call: TRBJ2-7; cdr3_length: 11; cdr3_aa: ASSSRQGTVQY
v_call: TRBV29-1; d_call: .; j_call: TRBJ2-1; cdr3_length: 11; cdr3_aa: SVGGTGNNEQF
v_call: TRBV12-3/TRBV12-4; d_call: .; j_call: TRBJ2-7; cdr3_length: 12; cdr3_aa: ASSLGANNYEQY
v_call: TRBV4-2; d_call: .; j_call: TRBJ2-7; cdr3_length: 15; cdr3_aa: ASSPIQGREVIYEQY
v_call: TRBV20-1; d_call: .; j_call: TRBJ2-3; cdr3_length: 13; cdr3_aa: SALRDFPSTDTQY
v_call: TRBV4-2; d_call: TRBD2; j_call: TRBJ2-3; cdr3_length: 15; cdr3_aa: ASSPRGASGGTDTQY
v_call: TRBV3-1; d_call: TRBD2; j_call: TRBJ2-3; cdr3_length: 14; cdr3_aa: ASSQPSGRATDTQY
v_call: TRBV14; d_call: .; j_call: TRBJ2-5; cdr3_length: 13; cdr3_aa: ASSQVSSGSETQY